This TCR beta chain came from a study of response to subunit inactivated influenza vaccine. Broader study findings: Seasonal influenza vaccination, on each occasion, was suggested by the authors to recruit few new T cells.

TCRdb re-called the RT-PCR reads with MiXCR, one entry per CDR3 protein. The table lists about 240,000 distinct CDR3 sequences, about 12% of them singletons, with 7.5% to 10% in the top ten. The V and J ends lost 3 bases and 3 bases, in that order; junction bases with no gene match: 2. Germline V gives CDR1 SGHDN, CDR2 FVKESK. The CDR3 sequence is 15 residues long. In this sample, this clonotype turned up a few times. The antigen remains undetermined. The sequencing used non-naive T cells sorted from PBMCs, collected around 14 days before vaccination. V gene TRBV14 combines with J gene TRBJ1-6; 7 nucleotides line up with TRBD1. The origin of this receptor is a man aged 50 to 59 who received an inactivated influenza vaccine. CDR3 sequence reads: CASSQGQRYNSPLHF. DNA of the CDR3: TGTGCCAGCAGCCAGGGACAGCGCTATAATTCACCCCTCCACTTT.